This TCR beta chain is from a study of blood T cell repertoires in COVID-19 (dated by TCRdb to between 2020 and 2021). Study-wide context: The collaborator samples originated in the United States, Italy and Spain and spanned the acute and convalescent phases of COVID-19. Where HLA class I and class II types were available, the types were taken from metadata supplied by the sample provider, not from assay-based typing. The dataset comprised deeply sampled blood TCRbeta repertoires from subjects exposed to, actively infected with, or recovered from COVID-19. The repertoires were made available in a free public database intended to serve as a resource for research on the immune response to SARS-CoV-2. Samples were obtained from the ongoing ImmuneRACE study (first 160 participants) and from over a thousand subjects provided by 6 global collaborators. Sample metadata almost always included a de-identified subject ID, COVID-19 status, age in years and sex. The prospective study material was composed of cDNA or gDNA derived from T cells, B-cell-depleted T cells, or PBMCs.

Enrolling through a virtual design, the prospective study's participants ranged in age from roughly 18 to 89 years and lived across 20 to 25 United States geographic areas. To assign participants to cohorts, the prospective study relied on clinical history that participants themselves reported in a screening survey and a study questionnaire. For ImmuneRACE Cohort 3, a participant was defined as recovered based on two consecutive negative NP/OP PCR tests, clearance by a healthcare professional, or resolution of symptoms. Each participant in the prospective study had whole blood, serum and a nasopharyngeal or oropharyngeal swab collected by mobile phlebotomists. Over a roughly 2-month period, participants in the prospective study had the option of providing additional blood draws and questionnaires. Before DNA extraction, prospective study blood samples were shipped either frozen or at room temperature.

CDR3 length: 14 amino acids, cysteine to phenylalanine. Only the CDR3 DNA stays, 42 bases, in frame from base 1. V has 7 bases trimmed and J has 7 bases trimmed; junction bases matching no gene number 11. Looking up the germline V gene yields CDR1 SGHDT and CDR2 YYEEEE. The full study reports these points: Clinical and demographic metadata were provided uncurated, with the amount varying by source and participant.

This clone showed up just a few times. No antigen is known for it. Base qualities were left out, and no much larger clone turns up one base away. TCRbeta CDR3 regions were amplified from genomic DNA by means of the immunoSEQ Assay, a bias-controlled multiplex PCR. In the source study's methods: The number of nucleated cells in each sample was estimated from the amplification of reference gene primers within the assay. To quantify the absolute abundance of each unique TCRbeta CDR3 rearrangement, sequence reads were collapsed and filtered. For each sample, productive Simpson clonality was calculated as the square root of Simpson's diversity index over productive rearrangements. Not all clones reach the TCRdb copy of this immuneACCESS table, which keeps in-frame sequences only. Checked studies attribute under half of the gap to unresolved V genes and leave the rest unexplained. V and J calls and clone size are given by that table; D and trimming were obtained from the DNA. This sample is represented by 250,000 to 400,000 clones; around 87% of them were singletons. The ten most abundant clones make up approximately 5% of the sample.

The chain joins TRBV5-6 to TRBJ1-2; 9 nucleotides in the junction match TRBD1. Sequencing was done on a sample of PBMCs or T cells enriched from blood (not recorded which). The receptor's source is a young woman who had recovered from COVID-19. The nucleotides read TGTGCCAGCGGGCCTTGGGACAGGGAGGGTGGCTACACCTTC. Translated, it reads CASGPWDREGGYTF.